Shown below are 3 T cell receptor beta chains from a single sample sequenced in a study of T cells in women clearing cervical HPV infection. Sequenced by immunoSEQ multiplex PCR; TCRdb stores in-frame clones only, minus some. This sample's table has 25,000 to 35,000 clones. Sample: blood buffy coat. The receptors originated from a woman aged 18 to 75 with a cervical HPV16 infection that either progressed to CIN3+ or cleared (not recorded which).

Concerning this clone: The DNA ends 3 residues before the CDR3 does, and the rest of the CDR3 is filled in from the germline J gene. The chain employs TRBV10-3 and TRBJ2-6; D possibly corresponds to TRBD1 (6 bases). The CDR3 sequence is 12 residues long. V was trimmed by 10 bases and J by 4 bases, leaving 8 bases between them. Germline V gene lookup returns CDR1 ENHRY and CDR2 SYGVKD. The CDR3 sequence: CATGAGANVLTF. CDR3 DNA, as far as it was read: TGTGCCACAGGGGCAGGGGCCAACGTC.

Concerning this clone: Read coverage stops 3 residues before the CDR3 terminus; the germline J gene supplies the remainder. The rearrangement joins TRBV27 to TRBJ2-7; a possible D gene is TRBD1 (7 bases). The germline V gene has CDR1 MNHEY and CDR2 SMNVEV (reference sequence). This CDR3 is 14 amino acids long. Trimming pared 2 bases from V and 4 bases from J, leaving 12 bases between. The DNA read from the CDR3 is TGTGCCAGCAGTTTACGACAGGGAGGATACGAG. This codes for CASSLRQGGYE. The whole CDR3 protein reads CASSLRQGGYEQYF.

Remarks on this clone: Read coverage stops 3 residues before the CDR3 terminus; the germline J gene supplies the remainder. The rearrangement links TRBV19 to TRBJ2-1; TRBD2 matches at 9 bases. CDR1 and CDR2 (germline): LNHDA, SQIVND (reference sequence). This CDR3 spans 16 amino acids. J lost 3 bases, V lost 3 bases, and 6 bases had no gene match. The CDR3 is CASSMVAGARYNEQFF. The CDR3 DNA, read in part, is TGTGCCAGTAGTATGGTAGCGGGGGCCCGCTACAATGAG.